Presented here are 30 T cell receptor beta chains from one specimen sequenced in a study of T cell responses to AZD1222 COVID-19 vaccine. Profiled with immunoSEQ multiplex PCR; TCRdb holds only in-frame clones, not every one. The data show around 130,000 clones, approximately 85% seen once. This sample comprised peripheral blood, obtained on day 0 of AZD1222 vaccination. All receptors derive from an adult in good health.

The V call is TRBV5-6, the J call TRBJ1-2; D gene uncertain. With 0 bases removed from V and 6 bases from J, the gap between germline ends came to 15 bases. The CDR3 totals 15 residues. Germline lookup yields CDR1 SGHDT and CDR2 YYEEEE. The DNA of the CDR3 is TGTGCCAGCAGCTTGGGGGCAGGCCTATGGAATGGCTACACCTTC. The encoded protein is CASSLGAGLWNGYTF.

The genes are TRBV29-1 and TRBJ1-1; the D gene is possibly TRBD1 (5 bases). V was clipped by 2 bases and J by 4 bases, with 11 bases between them. The CDR3 is made up of 13 amino acids. The germline V gene encodes CDR1 SQVTM and CDR2 ANQGSEA. The chain's CDR3 is CSVERGPSTEAFF. CDR3 DNA sequence: TGCAGCGTTGAACGGGGACCATCCACTGAAGCTTTCTTT.

This clone appeared once. The genes are TRBV5-1 and TRBJ2-7; 8 bases agree with TRBD2. Germline loops: CDR1 SGHRS, CDR2 YFSETQ. The CDR3 contains 17 residues. J lost 4 bases, V lost 0 bases, and 12 bases had no gene match. The CDR3 reads CASSLAVLTGGQYEQYF. The CDR3 region has the DNA TGCGCCAGCAGCTTGGCCGTCTTAACGGGGGGGCAGTACGAGCAGTACTTC. The full variable domain, its missing parts supplied by reference TRBV5-1 and TRBJ2-7, is KAGVTQTPRYLIKTRGQQVTLSCSPISGHRSVSWYQQTPGQGLQFLFEYFSETQRNKGNFPGRFSGRQFSNSRSEMNVSTLELGDSALYLCASSLAVLTGGQYEQYFGPGTRLTVT.

The genes are TRBV29-1 and TRBJ2-7, with a tentative D call TRBD1 (6 bases). Trimming took 3 bases from V and 5 from J, leaving 11 bases between them. Germline lookup yields CDR1 SQVTM and CDR2 ANQGSEA. The CDR3 length is 12 residues. CDR3 bases: TGCAGCGTTGACAGGGGTGGCCACGAGCAGTACTTC. Protein sequence: CSVDRGGHEQYF.

The genes are TRBV18 and TRBJ1-2; D might be TRBD1 (5 bases). V gave up 0 bases and J gave up 3 bases, with 14 bases separating them. The CDR3 covers 16 residues. CDR1 is KGHSH, CDR2 LQKENI, per germline. CDR3 sequence (DNA): TGTGCCAGCTCACCACCGGGGGTAGGGGCGGACTATGGCTACACCTTC. As protein: CASSPPGVGADYGYTF.

This chain uses TRBV5-4 with TRBJ2-3; the D gene is possibly TRBD1 (6 bases). This CDR3 is built from 15 residues. Trimming took 1 base from V and 4 from J, leaving 13 bases between them. Germline loops: CDR1 SGHNT, CDR2 YYREEE (reference sequence). The CDR3 sequence is CASSLSGRGADTQYF. CDR3 sequence (DNA): TGTGCCAGCAGCTTGTCGGGCAGGGGCGCAGATACGCAGTATTTT.

V gene TRBV6-6 combines with J gene TRBJ2-7; a possible D gene is TRBD2 (5 bases). V lost 8 bases and J lost 0, with 14 bases in between. CDR1 and CDR2 from the germline V gene are MNHNY and SVGAGI (reference sequence). The CDR3 is made up of 14 amino acids. In DNA, the CDR3 is TGTGCCAGCGCACCGGGGAAGGCCTCCTACGAGCAGTACTTC. It codes for CASAPGKASYEQYF.

The gene calls are TRBV5-6 and TRBJ2-7; D unclear. The germline V and J ends were trimmed by 4 bases and 3 bases, with 11 bases remaining between them. The CDR3 covers 13 residues. The V gene's germline CDR1 is SGHDT and CDR2 YYEEEE. CDR3 nucleotide sequence: TGTGCCAGCAGCCGTAGTGGGAACTACGAGCAGTACTTC. Translated, it gives CASSRSGNYEQYF.

This chain joins TRBV19 and TRBJ1-5, with D perhaps matching TRBD1 (5 bases). Trimming removed 11 bases at V and 2 bases at J, with 19 bases between. Per germline, CDR1 LNHDA and CDR2 SQIVND (reference sequence). The CDR3 extends over 15 amino acids. This chain's CDR3 is CACERGILGNQPQHF. As DNA, the CDR3 is TGTGCCTGCGAGAGGGGTATTCTAGGCAATCAGCCCCAGCATTTT.

The chain recombines TRBV4-3 with TRBJ1-1; D gene ambiguous. The germline V gene encodes CDR1 LGHNA and CDR2 YSLEER. CDR3 length: 15 residues. The V end was cut by 1 base, the J end by 3 bases, with 12 bases between. The CDR3 spells CASSQGRGMDTEAFF. For the CDR3, the DNA is TGCGCCAGCAGCCAAGGCCGGGGAATGGACACTGAAGCTTTCTTT.

The rearrangement links TRBV4-1 to TRBJ1-4; tentative D call: TRBD1 (5 bases). V gave up 0 bases and J gave up 10 bases, with 18 bases separating them. The CDR3 is 16 amino acids. In germline, CDR1 is MGHRA, CDR2 YSYEKL. CDR3 DNA: TGCGCCAGCAGCCAAGATTTTAAAGGGACCCCTGGAAAACTGTTTTTT. Amino acid sequence: CASSQDFKGTPGKLFF.

The genes are TRBV2 and TRBJ2-7; TRBD1 agrees at 10 bases. The V gene end was trimmed by 7 bases and the J gene end by 4 bases; junction bases not matched to a gene: 7. CDR1 is SNHLY, CDR2 FYNNEI, per germline. The length of the CDR3 is 14 residues. The CDR3 spells CASIDRGHSYEQYF. In DNA, the CDR3 is TGTGCCAGCATCGACAGGGGGCATTCATACGAGCAGTACTTC. Full variable domain (missing parts from reference TRBV2 and TRBJ2-7): EPEVTQTPSHQVTQMGQEVILRCVPISNHLYFYWYRQILGQKVEFLVSFYNNEISEKSEIFDDQFSVERPDGSNFTLKIRSTKLEDSAMYFCASIDRGHSYEQYFGPGTRLTVT.

The CDR3 DNA follows: TGCGCCAGCAGTCGGACCGCTTACGAGCAGTACTTC. This encodes CASSRTAYEQYF. This chain connects TRBV5-1 to TRBJ2-7; D call uncertain. Germline CDR1 and CDR2: SGHRS and YFSETQ. V lost 5 bases, J lost 4 bases, and 10 bases lay in between. The CDR3 extends over 12 amino acids.

The chain has TRBV25-1 and TRBJ1-4; possibly TRBD1 for D (6 bases). This CDR3 has 13 amino acids. V was clipped by 6 bases and J by 1 base, with 6 bases between them. Germline CDR1 reads MGHDK; CDR2 reads SYGVNS. CDR3 sequence (DNA): TGTGCCAGCAGACAGGGAACTAATGAAAAACTGTTTTTT. Its protein product is CASRQGTNEKLFF.

This clone appeared a single time. V is TRBV10-1 and J is TRBJ2-7; 8 bases map to TRBD2. Trimming at V came to 0 bases and at J to 2 bases, leaving 0 bases not matched to a gene. Germline V gene lookup returns CDR1 WNHNN and CDR2 SYGVQD (reference sequence). There are 14 residues in the CDR3. CDR3 in DNA: TGCGCCAGCAGTGAGTCGACTAGCGCCTACGAGCAGTACTTC. Translated: CASSESTSAYEQYF.

On this clone itself: The germline gene is not matched at one end of the junction; a read error may be the cause. The chain carries TRBV28 and TRBJ1-5, with a possible D match to TRBD1 (5 bases). The V gene's germline CDR1 is MDHEN and CDR2 SYDVKM. The CDR3 length is 14 residues. The DNA of the CDR3 is TGTGCCAGCAGGAGCGGGACGCCCAATCGGCCCCAGCATTTT. Translation: CASRSGTPNRPQHF.

This clone was recorded only once. This chain uses TRBV19 with TRBJ1-2; 9 bases are a match to TRBD1. The CDR3 has 14 amino acids. Germline V gene sequence: CDR1 LNHDA, CDR2 SQIVND (reference sequence). V was pared by 10 bases and J by 4 bases, with 10 bases of the junction left unmatched. The DNA of the CDR3 is TGTGCCACCCATAAGGGACAGGGAGGCTATGGCTACACCTTC. As protein: CATHKGQGGYGYTF.

This clone was picked up a small number of times. The chain uses TRBV5-1 and TRBJ1-5, with D uncertain. Trimming removed 5 bases at V and 0 bases at J, with 9 bases between. CDR3 length: 14 amino acids. The germline gives CDR1 SGHRS, CDR2 YFSETQ. DNA for the CDR3: TGCGCCAGCAGAGAGGGTTATAGCAATCAGCCCCAGCATTTT. This sequence encodes CASREGYSNQPQHF.

The chain links TRBV7-2 to TRBJ1-2; D gene ambiguous. Looked up from germline, CDR1 is SGHTA and CDR2 is FQGNSA. The CDR3 runs to 15 residues. The V and J ends lost 0 bases and 4 bases respectively, with 12 bases between them. The chain's CDR3 is CASSLALGEGYGYTF. CDR3 nucleotide sequence: TGTGCCAGCAGCTTAGCGCTTGGGGAAGGCTATGGCTACACCTTC.

The chain recombines TRBV7-9 with TRBJ1-1; maybe TRBD1 (5 bases). The V and J ends lost 2 bases and 5 bases respectively, with 15 bases between them. CDR1 and CDR2 (germline): SEHNR, FQNEAQ (reference sequence). There are 15 residues in the CDR3. As DNA, the CDR3 is TGTGCCAGCAGCTTATCCCCGATAGGGGCAACTGAAGCTTTCTTT. Amino acid sequence: CASSLSPIGATEAFF.

The chain joins TRBV5-6 to TRBJ1-5; the D gene is possibly TRBD1 (5 bases). CDR1 SGHDT and CDR2 YYEEEE come from the germline V gene. V was clipped by 4 bases and J by 6 bases, with 20 bases between them. The CDR3 length is 16 residues. The CDR3 is CASSPRGQGSGQPQHF. CDR3 bases: TGTGCCAGCAGCCCCAGAGGGCAGGGTAGCGGTCAGCCCCAGCATTTT. The complete variable domain, with remaining parts taken from reference TRBV5-6 and TRBJ1-5, reads DAGVTQSPTHLIKTRGQQVTLRCSPKSGHDTVSWYQQALGQGPQFIFQYYEEEERQRGNFPDRFSGHQFPNYSSELNVNALLLGDSALYLCASSPRGQGSGQPQHFGDGTRLSIL.

This chain joins TRBV5-1 and TRBJ2-7; 9 bases map to TRBD1. Germline assignment: CDR1 SGHRS and CDR2 YFSETQ. The length of the CDR3 is 15 residues. V trimming: 3 bases; J trimming: 5 bases; junction bases outside the gene matches: 9. In DNA, the CDR3 is TGCGCCAGCAGCTCCACGGGGACAGGGTTGGACGAGCAGTACTTC. Amino acids: CASSSTGTGLDEQYF.

V and J are TRBV3-1 (or the pseudogene TRBV3-2) and TRBJ1-1; tentatively, D is TRBD1 (6 bases). Per germline, CDR1 LGHDT and CDR2 YNNKEL (reference sequence). This CDR3 is built from 13 residues. V shed 4 bases and J shed 8 bases, with 14 bases lying between them. The CDR3 nucleotides are TGTGCCAGCAGCCCCCGGGACACCAGAGAAGCTTTCTTT. This encodes CASSPRDTREAFF.

This chain connects TRBV6-5 to TRBJ2-1; 8 bases are a match to TRBD2. Germline V CDR1 and CDR2: MNHEY, SVGAGI. V was pared by 8 bases and J by 6 bases, with 12 bases of the junction left unmatched. The CDR3 has 15 amino acids. For the CDR3, the DNA is TGTGCCAGCTTTGCACCGGGACTAGGGGGCAATGAGCAGTTCTTC. Its protein is CASFAPGLGGNEQFF.

This clone was detected only a few times. The chain links TRBV7-6 to TRBJ2-2, with 8 bases lining up with TRBD1. Germline V CDR1 and CDR2: SGHVS, FNYEAQ. J was trimmed by 1 base and V by 6 bases; bases with no gene match: 1. CDR3 length equals 14 residues. The chain's CDR3 is CASRGTGNTGELFF. CDR3 coding DNA: TGTGCCAGCAGAGGGACAGGGAACACCGGGGAGCTGTTTTTT.

V gene TRBV5-4 combines with J gene TRBJ1-4; D uncertain. CDR1 and CDR2 (germline): SGHNT, YYREEE (reference sequence). V gave up 4 bases and J gave up 6 bases, with 10 bases separating them. This CDR3 region has 13 residues. The CDR3: CASSTQTDEKLFF. The CDR3 region has the DNA TGTGCCAGCAGCACGCAGACGGATGAAAAACTGTTTTTT.

The sample holds one count of this clone. The rearrangement uses TRBV4-3 and TRBJ2-7; no reliable D call. V dropped 0 bases and J dropped 0 bases, with 9 bases sitting between them. CDR3 length equals 15 residues. Germline V lookup: CDR1 LGHNA, CDR2 YSLEER. Here the CDR3 reads CASSQDAFSSYEQYF. CDR3 nucleotides: TGCGCCAGCAGCCAAGATGCTTTTAGCTCCTACGAGCAGTACTTC.

The CDR3 reads CASSSATGLASTDTQYF. CDR3 in DNA: TGCGCCAGCAGTTCAGCAACGGGACTAGCGAGCACAGATACGCAGTATTTT. The chain employs TRBV5-1 and TRBJ2-3, with 10 bases matching TRBD2. The CDR3 length is 17 residues. Germline loops: CDR1 SGHRS, CDR2 YFSETQ. The ends lost 5 bases at V and 0 bases at J; junction bases unmatched: 9.

This chain links TRBV28 with TRBJ1-3; 8 nucleotides align to TRBD1. The CDR3 runs to 17 residues. Germline V gene lookup returns CDR1 MDHEN and CDR2 SYDVKM. With 5 bases clipped from V and 4 bases from J, the junction kept 13 bases outside the gene matches. The CDR3 region has the DNA TGTGCCAGCAGTCCCTACGCGGACAGGGCGGGAGGAAACACCATATATTTT. Amino acids: CASSPYADRAGGNTIYF.

The V and J genes are TRBV20-1 and TRBJ2-5, with D possibly matching TRBD1 (6 bases). Germline CDR1 reads DFQATT; CDR2 reads SNEGSKA (reference sequence). The CDR3 is made up of 11 amino acids. With 8 bases removed from V and 3 bases from J, the gap between germline ends came to 10 bases. CDR3: CSPTGKETQYF. The CDR3 DNA reads as TGCAGTCCAACAGGGAAAGAGACCCAGTACTTC.